A single sample is the source of the 11 T cell receptor beta chains below, sequenced in a study of T cells after yellow fever vaccination. A single record per CDR3 protein comes from TCRdb applying MiXCR to the 5' RACE reads. The table includes 100,000 to 150,000 distinct CDR3 sequences, 7.2% detected once. The material sequenced was CD4+ T cells sorted from PBMCs, taken approximately 40 days after the first yellow fever vaccination. Receptors originate from a young man who received the YFV17D yellow fever vaccine.

The rearrangement links TRBV3-1 to TRBJ1-2; 9 bases agree with TRBD1. Germline CDR1 and CDR2: LGHDT and YNNKEL (reference sequence). The junction had 5 bases not matched to a gene; V was cut back by 4 bases and J by 2 bases. This CDR3 has 15 amino acids. The chain's CDR3 is CASSRRQGGNYGYTF. The DNA for the CDR3 is TGTGCCAGCAGCCGTAGACAGGGGGGGAACTATGGCTACACCTTC.

In its sample, this clonotype was seen many times. The DNA for the CDR3 is TGTGCCAGCAACCCGACAGGGGGAGACATTCAGTACTTC. Translation: CASNPTGGDIQYF. The V and J genes are TRBV7-2 and TRBJ2-4; TRBD1 agrees at 9 bases. The germline gives CDR1 SGHTA, CDR2 FQGNSA. Trimming at V came to 7 bases and at J to 8 bases, leaving 6 bases not matched to a gene. The CDR3 has 13 residues. The full variable domain, rest sourced from reference TRBV7-2 and TRBJ2-4, is GAGVSQSPSNKVTEKGKDVELRCDPISGHTALYWYRQSLGQGLEFLIYFQGNSAPDKSGLPSDRFSAERTGGSVSTLTIQRTQQEDSAVYLCASNPTGGDIQYFGAGTRLSVL.

This clonotype appeared many times. The gene calls are TRBV5-1 and TRBJ1-1; D ambiguous. The CDR3 contains 15 residues. Germline V CDR1 and CDR2: SGHRS, YFSETQ. Trimming took 2 bases from V and 2 from J, leaving 13 bases between them. The CDR3 spells CASSFEGLFNTEAFF. The CDR3 DNA sequence: TGCGCCAGCAGCTTCGAAGGGCTATTTAACACTGAAGCTTTCTTT.

At least ten counts were recorded for this clonotype. The V call is TRBV7-2, the J call TRBJ1-1; D remains ambiguous. Germline V gene lookup returns CDR1 SGHTA and CDR2 FQGNSA. This CDR3 has 13 residues. Between the trimmed V and J ends, which lost 5 bases and 0 bases, there was a span of 7 bases. CDR3 sequence reads: CASSQTLNTEAFF. The CDR3 coding sequence is TGTGCCAGCAGCCAGACACTGAACACTGAAGCTTTCTTT.

The table lists this clonotype with many counts. The chain employs TRBV7-2 and TRBJ1-1, with D hard to call. This CDR3 contains 17 residues. The germline V gene has CDR1 SGHTA and CDR2 FQGNSA. With 2 bases removed from V and 0 bases from J, the gap between germline ends came to 16 bases. As DNA, the CDR3 is TGTGCCAGCAGCTTATCGTCCGGGGTGCGGCTGAACACTGAAGCTTTCTTT. Translated: CASSLSSGVRLNTEAFF.

In this sample, this clonotype turned up a few times. The chain's CDR3 is CASSPLVRWGSRNSPLHF. For the CDR3, the DNA is TGTGCCAGCAGCCCCCTTGTGCGTTGGGGTAGCCGTAATTCACCCCTCCACTTT. The chain recombines TRBV11-2 with TRBJ1-6; D ambiguous. Trimming shortened V by 5 bases and J by 6 bases, and 23 bases separated the two germline ends. Per germline, CDR1 SGHAT and CDR2 FQNNGV. This CDR3 comprises 18 residues.

This clonotype came up many times. The chain uses TRBV5-6 and TRBJ2-1; 7 bases line up with TRBD1. V gave up 4 bases and J gave up 2 bases; unmatched junction bases: 6. The CDR3 is 15 amino acids. The germline CDR1 and CDR2 sequences are SGHDT and YYEEEE. In DNA, the CDR3 is TGTGCCAGCAGCCCCTCCGGGACAGCCTACAATGAGCAGTTCTTC. Translation: CASSPSGTAYNEQFF.

This clonotype was found many times. The chain joins TRBV5-1 to TRBJ2-2, with D hard to call. Trimming stripped 4 bases from V and 6 bases from J, with 7 bases between. The CDR3 is 12 residues long. Looked up from germline, CDR1 is SGHRS and CDR2 is YFSETQ. CDR3 in amino acids: CASSKDAGELFF. The CDR3 DNA follows: TGCGCCAGCAGCAAAGACGCCGGGGAGCTGTTTTTT.

This clonotype was counted once. It may be a read error: a sequence one base away is much more abundant. The CDR3 nucleotides read TGCGCCAGCGGCGGACCAGCGGGTACCGAGACCCAGTACTTC. This codes for CASGGPAGTETQYF. This sequence joins TRBV5-1 and TRBJ2-5; possible D gene TRBD2, 6 bases. Germline CDR1 SGHRS, CDR2 YFSETQ. The CDR3 covers 14 residues. The germline V and J ends were trimmed by 7 bases and 5 bases, with 18 bases remaining between them.

The chain is built from TRBV11-2 and TRBJ2-3; the D is unclear. Germline V CDR1 and CDR2: SGHAT, FQNNGV. There are 13 residues in the CDR3. The V gene lost 0 bases and the J gene lost 5 bases, with 6 bases spanning the gap. CDR3 loop: CASSLDRLDTQYF. The CDR3 DNA is TGTGCCAGCAGCTTAGATCGATTAGATACGCAGTATTTT.

This clonotype was counted at least ten times. The CDR3 spells CSARIVGGELFF. The CDR3 DNA reads TGCAGTGCTAGGATAGTTGGCGGGGAGCTGTTTTTT. The gene calls are TRBV20-1 and TRBJ2-2; no reliable D call. Germline V gives CDR1 DFQATT, CDR2 SNEGSKA (reference sequence). The CDR3 is made up of 12 amino acids. Trimming removed 3 bases at V and 7 bases at J, with 9 bases between.